The subject of this entry is one T cell receptor beta chain. The data stem from a study of technical replicates of blood from a few donors. Profiled with immunoSEQ multiplex PCR; TCRdb holds only in-frame clones, not every one. The table includes 65,000 to 85,000 clones, approximately 96% detected once. CDR1 MGHRA and CDR2 YSYEKL come from the germline V gene. V dropped 3 bases and J dropped 3 bases, with 18 bases sitting between them. The CDR3 runs to 16 residues. Sequencing used T cells isolated from PBMCs. The receptor was isolated from a human donor in good health. This rearrangement joins TRBV4-1 to TRBJ2-7; D possibly corresponds to TRBD1 (6 bases). The DNA of the CDR3 is TGCGCCAGCAGCCAGCGTAACGTCGACAGGAGCTACGAGCAGTACTTC. Protein product: CASSQRNVDRSYEQYF.